This record looks at one T cell receptor (beta chain) sequence and its context. In the original workflow: Amplification with reference gene primers provided the estimates of nucleated cell counts. TCRdb's table, derived via immunoSEQ multiplex PCR, lists solely in-frame clones and lacks some. That table furnishes V, J and clone size, whereas the DNA furnished D and trimming. The sample contains some 61,000 clones, about nine tenths of which appear only once. The data stem from a study of blood T cell repertoires in COVID-19. The overall study: Spain, Italy and the United States supplied samples that represented acute and convalescent COVID-19. In each case, the material was cDNA or gDNA derived from T cells, B-cell-depleted T cells, or PBMCs.

The origin of this receptor is a man in his 60s with acute or convalescent COVID-19. The sample consisted of peripheral blood.

The CDR3, as DNA: TGTGCCACCAGCAGACCAACAGGGATGGGGAACACTGAAGCTTTCTTT. This encodes CATSRPTGMGNTEAFF. V and J are TRBV15 and TRBJ1-1; a possible D gene is TRBD1 (6 bases). CDR1 and CDR2 from the germline V gene are LNHNV and YYDKDF (reference sequence). Trimming took off 2 bases at V and 1 base at J, with 14 bases between the two ends. CDR3 length equals 16 residues.